This TCR beta chain stems from a study of CD8+ T cells in alopecia areata. Study details: Disease severity was quantified as SALT score of affected scalp area.

As concerns this clone: Its target is not known.

Findings of the study overall: Uncertainty remains about how baseline CD8+ expansion links to response, with one nonresponder.

cDNA reverse transcribed from extracted RNA served as the sequencing template. Only in-frame clones appear in the TCRdb table, and some are missing; sequencing was by immunoSEQ multiplex PCR. The repertoire holds approximately 200,000 clones, with roughly 64% as singletons. Treatment: oral pan-JAK inhibitor, 5-10 mg twice daily. Alopecia areata patients provided lesional scalp punch biopsies and peripheral blood. The CDR3 is 14 amino acids. The germline V and J ends were trimmed by 4 bases and 5 bases, with 12 bases remaining between them. Germline V gene sequence: CDR1 SGHRS, CDR2 YFSETQ. The specimen was CD4+ T cells sorted from blood, collected at week 24, from a patient treated with tofacitinib. The rearrangement links TRBV5-1 to TRBJ2-2, with D unresolved. The receptor comes from a human donor with alopecia areata. Written as DNA, the CDR3 is TGCGCCAGCAGCCACACCGGAGAGACCGGGGAGCTGTTTTTT. This encodes CASSHTGETGELFF.